Reported below is one TCR beta chain. This clone was seen a handful of times. It lacks a known antigen. There are no base qualities to consult, and no much larger clone falls within one base. Including the terminal cysteine and phenylalanine, the CDR3 comprises 15 residues. Only the CDR3 portion is preserved as DNA: 45 bases, with reading frame beginning at the first base. The germline V and J ends show losses of 1 base and 5 bases respectively, and no gene match explains 4 bases of the junction. The germline V gene yields SGHDN for CDR1 and FVKESK for CDR2. The treatment or condition label for this specimen denotes: randomized to nivolumab then ipilimumab (arm A) or the reverse (arm B). Prior DNA-damaging chemotherapy had not been received by any trial patient. A FACS Aria II flow cytometer was used to sort live CD3+CD8+ cells that were negative for CD19 and CD56 from thawed PBMCs. Samples were obtained from patients with melanoma enrolled in CheckMate 064, a randomized, open-label phase II trial of sequential checkpoint blockade. Leukapheresis was used to collect peripheral blood mononuclear cells, which were then purified with Ficoll-Paque and frozen in human serum with roughly 10% DMSO. Immediately after sorting, the purity of the sorted blood CD3+CD8+ cells was confirmed to be >95%, and DNA was then extracted.

This record comes from a study of sequential checkpoint blockade in melanoma (dated by TCRdb to about 2019). Concerning the study at large: In a 1:1 randomization, patients received either first-line nivolumab then ipilimumab (arm A) or ipilimumab then nivolumab (arm B). Maintenance nivolumab was given following each of the two trial sequences. Overall study outcomes, separate from this receptor: Larger, independent patient cohorts are needed to validate the response-prediction model that combines TCR metrics and mutation burden.

The immunoSEQ Assay was used to immunosequence TCRbeta CDR3 regions from genomic DNA. Genomic DNA was amplified by bias-controlled multiplex PCR before high-throughput sequencing. The paper's processing steps were these. To quantify the absolute abundance of each unique TCRbeta CDR3 region, the sequences were collapsed and filtered. Clonality, defined as 1 minus Pielou's evenness, was calculated using only productive rearrangements. A previously published method was used to identify clones with significantly greater frequencies in on-treatment samples than in baseline samples. Held by TCRdb, this immuneACCESS table contains in-frame sequences only and omits some clones. Under half of the omission traces to an unresolved V gene where checked; the cause of the rest is unknown. That table gives V, J and clone size, and the DNA gave D and trimming. This sample comprises approximately 11,000 clones, roughly 51% of them detected only once. The ten largest clones represent about a sixth of the sample.

Sequenced material: CD8+ T cells sorted from blood (inferred from file names), taken from a patient given nivolumab and ipilimumab in sequence. The chain couples TRBV14 to TRBJ2-1; 8 of the junction bases match TRBD1. The clonotype originates from a human donor with melanoma. The nucleotides read TGTGCCAGCAGCCAAGGGGACAGGATCCACAATGAGCAGTTCTTC. This is translated as CASSQGDRIHNEQFF.